This record concerns one T cell receptor (beta chain) sequence. Its antigen is as yet unknown. Germline CDR1 is ENHRY and CDR2 is SYGVKD. With 0 bases clipped from V and 3 bases from J, the junction kept 5 bases outside the gene matches. This CDR3 region has 16 residues. This entry is derived from a study of T-cell reconstitution after alpha-beta-depleted transplantation in children. Study-wide points: Elevated TCRbeta diversity at day 60 was traced, in some patients, to surviving recipient T cells and thymic progenitors. Several hundred expanded graft clones reportedly were the source of alpha-beta T cells about two months after transplant. The authors attributed T-cell counts and diversity one year after transplant mostly to newly produced T cells.

For TCRbeta, the library was prepared with unique molecular identifiers. TCRdb used MiXCR to reprocess the PCR reads, holding one entry per CDR3 protein. The repertoire holds a few hundred thousand distinct CDR3 sequences, with about a quarter as singletons. This specimen consisted of PBMCs, obtained before TCRalphabeta/CD19-depleted stem cell transplant. The V call is TRBV10-3, the J call TRBJ1-5, with 7 bases that match TRBD1. The sequence was obtained from a boy less than two years old with Wiskott-Aldrich syndrome, due to receive a stem cell transplant. This chain's CDR3 is CAISESRGPFNQPQHF. CDR3 DNA sequence: TGTGCCATCAGTGAGTCGAGGGGGCCCTTCAATCAGCCCCAGCATTTT.